This TCR beta chain was observed in a study of CD8+ T cells in alopecia areata. Study as a whole: The tofacitinib course ran for 6 to 18 months and was followed by 6 months off drug.

Reverse transcribed after extraction, RNA yielded cDNA as the sequencing template. Sequencing used immunoSEQ multiplex PCR; TCRdb keeps in-frame clones, though not all of them. This sample has fewer than 150,000 clones, with roughly 58% found just once. From germline, CDR1 is MGHRA and CDR2 YSYEKL. V shed 1 base and J shed 5 bases, with 12 bases lying between them. This CDR3 comprises 16 residues. In its sample, this clone was seen a few times. Its target is not known. Specified treatment: oral pan-JAK inhibitor, 5-10 mg twice daily. From alopecia areata patients, lesional scalp punch biopsies and peripheral blood were collected. Study conclusions and caveats: While tofacitinib was given, many expanded lesional clones persisted in scalp and blood. One nonresponder makes the tie between baseline CD8+ expansion and response uncertain.

The sequence came from a human donor with alopecia areata. The chain couples TRBV4-1 to TRBJ1-6; the D is unclear. This specimen was CD8+ T cells sorted from blood, taken at week 4, from a patient treated with tofacitinib. The CDR3 is CASSQVMTGNNSPLHF. The CDR3 nucleotides are TGCGCCAGCAGCCAAGTTATGACCGGCAATAATTCACCCCTCCACTTT.